The 24 T cell receptor beta chains reported below all come from one sample, sequenced in a study of blood T cells in healthy people across ages. The use of a sample-barcoded 5' primer and a J-beta primer mix characterized a second PCR of roughly 6 to 11 cycles. TCRdb fed the 5' RACE reads into MiXCR, producing one record per CDR3 protein. The table records fewer than 2,000,000 distinct CDR3 sequences, approximately 40% of them present only once. Sequencing was performed on blood. Receptors were obtained from a human donor in good health.

The table lists this clonotype with a few counts. V usage is TRBV7-2 and J usage is TRBJ2-5; D possibly uses TRBD1 or TRBD2 (5 bases each). V shed 2 bases and J shed 5 bases, with 12 bases lying between them. CDR1 SGHTA and CDR2 FQGNSA come from the germline V gene. The CDR3 is made up of 14 amino acids. The CDR3 region is CASSLLQGGETQYF. The DNA of the CDR3 is TGTGCCAGCAGCTTACTTCAGGGCGGGGAGACCCAGTACTTC.

This clonotype was counted a few times. The V gene is TRBV7-9, the J gene TRBJ1-1; D call uncertain. The CDR3 spans 12 residues. Germline CDR1 and CDR2: SEHNR and FQNEAQ (reference sequence). With 3 bases removed from V and 5 bases from J, the gap between germline ends came to 7 bases. The CDR3 DNA reads TGTGCCAGCAGCTTTGTAGGTACTGAAGCTTTCTTT. Amino acid sequence: CASSFVGTEAFF.

This clonotype has more than one count but fewer than ten. The rearrangement links TRBV29-1 to TRBJ2-4; 9 bases are a match to TRBD2. The V and J ends lost 6 bases and 13 bases, in that order; junction bases with no gene match: 13. The CDR3 consists of 13 residues. Per germline, CDR1 SQVTM and CDR2 ANQGSEA. CDR3 bases: TGCAGCGTCCGGCAAGGGGGCGGGGGGGAGCAGTACTTC. Its protein is CSVRQGGGGEQYF.

The rearrangement uses TRBV13 and TRBJ1-2, with TRBD1 as a possible D gene (6 bases). Germline lookup yields CDR1 PRHDT and CDR2 FYEKMQ (reference sequence). The CDR3 length is 16 residues. Trimming cost V 3 bases and J 4 bases, with 18 bases left between them. CDR3 coding DNA: TGTGCCAGCAGCTTGTTTAAGGGAGGGGGGGCCTATGGCTACACCTTC. Protein sequence: CASSLFKGGGAYGYTF.

The V and J genes are TRBV7-2 and TRBJ2-7, with TRBD2 matching over 7 bases. V lost 5 bases, J lost 6 bases, and 16 bases stayed unmatched. Germline-derived CDR1 and CDR2 are SGHTA and FQGNSA. The CDR3 has 16 amino acids. The CDR3 DNA sequence: TGTGCCAGCAGCGCCCAGTCGGGGGGATGGTCTTCCGAGCAGTACTTC. This codes for CASSAQSGGWSSEQYF.

This clonotype showed up just a few times. The chain links TRBV7-9 to TRBJ2-3, with D perhaps matching TRBD2 (5 bases). Trimming removed 4 bases at V and 5 bases at J, with 16 bases between. Germline CDR1 and CDR2: SEHNR and FQNEAQ (reference sequence). The CDR3 runs to 15 residues. This CDR3 reads CASSSLRGYEDTQYF. The CDR3 DNA is TGTGCCAGCAGCTCACTTAGAGGGTACGAAGATACGCAGTATTTT.

The V call is TRBV5-1, the J call TRBJ2-2, with 13 bases lining up with TRBD2. Germline trimming cut 4 bases from V and 0 bases from J; bases unmatched to any gene: 3. This CDR3 region has 17 residues. Germline values: CDR1 SGHRS, CDR2 YFSETQ. The chain's CDR3 is CASSGGLAGPNTGELFF. The DNA for the CDR3 is TGCGCCAGCAGCGGGGGACTAGCGGGACCGAACACCGGGGAGCTGTTTTTT.

As to this clonotype: Germline is not matched at one junction end, which may reflect a read error. The J gene is TRBJ1-2, the V gene TRBV13; unclear D gene. CDR3 length: 11 amino acids. Germline V lookup: CDR1 PRHDT, CDR2 FYEKMQ (reference sequence). The CDR3 region is CASSLNFGYTF. The DNA of the CDR3 is TGTGCCAGCAGCTTAAACTTTGGCTACACCTTC. Based on the CDR3 plus reference TRBV13 and TRBJ1-2, the full variable domain is AAGVIQSPRHLIKEKRETATLKCYPIPRHDTVYWYQQGPGQDPQFLISFYEKMQSDKGSIPDRFSAQQFSDYHSELNMSSLELGDSALYFCASSLNFGYTFGSGTRLTVV.

At least ten counts were recorded for this clonotype. This chain links TRBV4-3 with TRBJ2-5, with 11 bases aligning to TRBD2. Germline CDR1 and CDR2: LGHNA and YSLEER. After removal of 0 bases from V and 4 bases from J, the junction contained 7 bases not matched to a gene. This CDR3 spans 17 amino acids. CDR3 in amino acids: CASSQDHDSGGAETQYF. CDR3 nucleotides: TGCGCCAGCAGCCAAGATCATGATAGCGGGGGGGCAGAGACCCAGTACTTC.

The genes are TRBV3-1 and TRBJ2-7, with D possibly matching TRBD1 (5 bases). This CDR3 comprises 16 residues. The V gene lost 6 bases and the J gene lost 1 base, with 19 bases spanning the gap. CDR1 LGHDT and CDR2 YNNKEL come from the germline V gene (reference sequence). CDR3 sequence: CASSAYLQGESYEQYF. The CDR3 DNA is TGTGCCAGCAGTGCTTACCTTCAGGGTGAATCCTACGAGCAGTACTTC.

This clonotype turned up a few times. This sequence joins TRBV20-1 and TRBJ2-7, with D possibly matching TRBD2 (6 bases). There are 12 residues in the CDR3. Germline V gene lookup returns CDR1 DFQATT and CDR2 SNEGSKA (reference sequence). Trimming took off 3 bases at V and 4 bases at J, with 10 bases between the two ends. Here the CDR3 reads CSAREGFYEQYF. DNA for the CDR3: TGCAGTGCTAGGGAGGGGTTTTACGAGCAGTACTTC.

The chain carries TRBV10-3 and TRBJ2-5, with 7 bases matching TRBD1. V gave up 3 bases and J gave up 5 bases; unmatched junction bases: 9. The CDR3 is made up of 15 amino acids. Germline V CDR1 and CDR2: ENHRY, SYGVKD. As DNA, the CDR3 is TGTGCCATCAGTGATTCCGGGACAGTGGGTGAGACCCAGTACTTC. Translation gives CAISDSGTVGETQYF.

The gene calls are TRBV7-9 and TRBJ2-2; maybe TRBD2 (5 bases). This CDR3 spans 13 amino acids. V lost 7 bases to trimming and J lost 6 bases, with 12 bases between them. The germline CDR1 and CDR2 sequences are SEHNR and FQNEAQ (reference sequence). This CDR3 reads CASTFRGAGELFF. DNA for the CDR3: TGTGCCAGCACCTTCCGGGGAGCCGGGGAGCTGTTTTTT.

The CDR3 protein is CASSCRGGSYGYTF. CDR3 DNA: TGTGCCAGCAGCTGTCGGGGAGGGAGCTATGGCTACACCTTC. This chain joins TRBV7-6 and TRBJ1-2; D remains unclear. V shed 4 bases and J shed 4 bases, with 13 bases lying between them. The germline V gene encodes CDR1 SGHVS and CDR2 FNYEAQ. The CDR3 has 14 residues.

CDR3 bases: TGTGCCATCATTATGACTCAAAACACTGAAGCTTTCTTT. Translation gives CAIIMTQNTEAFF. The V call is TRBV10-3, the J call TRBJ1-1; D is uncertain. This CDR3 is 13 amino acids long. Deletions cut 7 bases from V and 2 bases from J, with 11 bases between. The germline CDR1 and CDR2 sequences are ENHRY and SYGVKD.

The chain employs TRBV7-2 and TRBJ2-6; D is unresolved. This CDR3 comprises 14 residues. Trimming pared 6 bases from V and 0 bases from J, leaving 6 bases between. Germline loops: CDR1 SGHTA, CDR2 FQGNSA. This CDR3 reads CASRYTSGANVLTF. CDR3 nucleotide sequence: TGTGCCAGCAGATACACCTCTGGGGCCAACGTCCTGACTTTC. Complete variable domain (other parts from reference TRBV7-2 and TRBJ2-6): GAGVSQSPSNKVTEKGKDVELRCDPISGHTALYWYRQSLGQGLEFLIYFQGNSAPDKSGLPSDRFSAERTGGSVSTLTIQRTQQEDSAVYLCASRYTSGANVLTFGAGSRLTVL.

The chain is built from TRBV7-2 and TRBJ1-6, with 10 bases identical to TRBD1. The germline CDR1 and CDR2 sequences are SGHTA and FQGNSA. CDR3 length: 17 amino acids. Trimming at V came to 0 bases and at J to 7 bases, leaving 6 bases not matched to a gene. This chain's CDR3 is CASSLAGQGLGNSPLHF. CDR3 in DNA: TGTGCCAGCAGCTTAGCGGGACAGGGGCTAGGAAATTCACCCCTCCACTTT.

CDR3 in amino acids: CASSLGLQLIYEQYF. Here the CDR3 DNA reads TGCGCCAGCAGCCTGGGACTCCAACTCATCTACGAGCAGTACTTC. The chain has TRBV5-1 and TRBJ2-7, with D perhaps matching TRBD2 (6 bases). The CDR3 is 15 amino acids. Trimming removed 4 bases from V and 3 bases from J, with 17 bases in between. Germline V lookup: CDR1 SGHRS, CDR2 YFSETQ. Full variable domain (outside the CDR3, taken from reference TRBV5-1 and TRBJ2-7): KAGVTQTPRYLIKTRGQQVTLSCSPISGHRSVSWYQQTPGQGLQFLFEYFSETQRNKGNFPGRFSGRQFSNSRSEMNVSTLELGDSALYLCASSLGLQLIYEQYFGPGTRLTVT.

About this clonotype: A much larger clone differs from this one at a single base, so this may be a read error. This chain joins TRBV12-3 or TRBV12-4 and TRBJ2-1, with D unclear. This CDR3 region has 12 residues. Between the trimmed V and J ends, which lost 6 bases and 13 bases, there was a span of 16 bases. CDR3 bases: TGTGCCAGCAGCCCACTCGAAGAGACCCAGTTCTTC. Translation: CASSPLEETQFF.

This clonotype was observed a few times. The chain employs TRBV25-1 and TRBJ1-2; no reliable D call. The CDR3 is 13 residues long. CDR1 is MGHDK and CDR2 is SYGVNS in the germline V gene. V dropped 5 bases and J dropped 1 base, with 8 bases sitting between them. This CDR3 is CASSIQVNYGYTF. The DNA of the CDR3 is TGTGCCAGCAGTATTCAGGTTAACTATGGCTACACCTTC.

The rearrangement uses TRBV5-6 and TRBJ2-7; D may match TRBD1 or TRBD2 (5 bases each). Between the trimmed V and J ends, which lost 2 bases and 1 base, there was a span of 13 bases. Germline values: CDR1 SGHDT, CDR2 YYEEEE. This CDR3 comprises 15 residues. The CDR3 loop reads CASSFYARESYEQYF. Written as DNA, the CDR3 is TGTGCCAGCAGCTTTTACGCCAGGGAGTCCTACGAGCAGTACTTC.

This clonotype was counted between two and nine times. CDR3 amino acids: CASSHRGADGANVLTF. The CDR3 coding sequence is TGTGCCAGCAGCCACAGGGGGGCGGATGGGGCCAACGTCCTGACTTTC. The gene calls are TRBV13 and TRBJ2-6, with 8 positions matching TRBD1. Germline values: CDR1 PRHDT, CDR2 FYEKMQ (reference sequence). After removal of 5 bases from V and 3 bases from J, the junction contained 6 bases not matched to a gene. The length of the CDR3 is 16 residues.

This clonotype was recorded a few times. The chain recombines TRBV12-5 with TRBJ1-2; 7 bases match TRBD1. The CDR3 has 16 amino acids. CDR1 is LGHNT, CDR2 FRNRAP, per germline. V was pared by 3 bases and J by 5 bases, with 12 bases of the junction left unmatched. CDR3 nucleotides: TGTGCTAGTGGTTTCGAAACTCCGGGACAGACTTATGGCTACACCTTC. It specifies CASGFETPGQTYGYTF.

This clonotype was counted between two and nine times. This chain connects TRBV29-1 to TRBJ2-3; no reliable D call. This CDR3 contains 12 residues. Germline V lookup: CDR1 SQVTM, CDR2 ANQGSEA. The ends were cut back, 2 bases at V and 6 bases at J, with 9 bases in the middle. The CDR3: CSVERAIDTQYF. For the CDR3, the DNA is TGCAGCGTTGAAAGGGCAATCGATACGCAGTATTTT.